This TCR beta chain stems from a study of STAT5B mutations in CD4+ large granular lymphocyte leukemia. Whole-study results and caveats: Without putative leukemic clones, patient CD4-sorted repertoires remained more clonal than healthy CD4+ repertoires.

Sequencing used immunoSEQ multiplex PCR; TCRdb keeps in-frame clones, though not all of them. The table includes approximately 21,000 clones, about 80% detected once. This CDR3 is built from 13 residues. V was clipped by 4 bases and J by 8 bases, with 12 bases between them. CDR1 is MGHRA, CDR2 YSYEKL, per germline. Control samples were healthy donors' buffy coats. Comment on this clone: Antigen unknown.

The chain couples TRBV4-1 to TRBJ2-1, with a tentative D call TRBD1 (6 bases). This receptor was identified in a human donor in good health. The sample comprised CD4+ T cells from blood buffy coats. As DNA, the CDR3 is TGCGCCAGCAGCCTACCAGGGGTGGATGAGCAGTTCTTC. Protein: CASSLPGVDEQFF.